This TCR beta chain was captured by sequencing in a study of cytomegalovirus exposure and HLA in healthy donors. Findings and caveats of the study: Presence/absence analyses assumed roughly uniform sequencing depth across donors.

Regarding this clone: Its specificity is unknown.

CDR1 and CDR2 from the germline V gene are KGHSH and LQKENI. This CDR3 has 14 residues. Trimming removed 1 base at V and 4 bases at J, with 9 bases between. Use of 60 Vbeta and 13 Jbeta primers characterized the PCR. Only in-frame clones appear in the TCRdb table, and some are missing; sequencing was by immunoSEQ multiplex PCR. The sample records 100,000 to 150,000 clones, 78% being singletons. This chain links TRBV18 with TRBJ2-3, with unresolved D. The sequenced sample consisted of PBMCs. This clonotype originated in a young woman in good health and CMV-seronegative. The CDR3 sequence is CASSPLPGADTQYF. The CDR3 DNA is TGTGCCAGCTCACCACTCCCGGGTGCAGATACGCAGTATTTT.